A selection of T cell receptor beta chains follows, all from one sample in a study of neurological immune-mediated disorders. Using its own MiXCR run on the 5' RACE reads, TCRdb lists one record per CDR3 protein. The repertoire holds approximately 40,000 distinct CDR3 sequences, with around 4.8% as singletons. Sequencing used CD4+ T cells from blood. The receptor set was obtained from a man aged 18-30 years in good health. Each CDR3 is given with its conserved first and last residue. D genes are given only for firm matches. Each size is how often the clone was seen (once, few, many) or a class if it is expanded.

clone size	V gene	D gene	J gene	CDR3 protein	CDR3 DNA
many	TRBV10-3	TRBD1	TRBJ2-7	CAIRGTENPYEQYF	TGTGCCATCAGGGGGACAGAAAACCCCTACGAGCAGTACTTC
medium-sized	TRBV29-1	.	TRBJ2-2	CSVADSTGELFF	TGCAGCGTTGCCGACTCCACCGGGGAGCTGTTTTTT
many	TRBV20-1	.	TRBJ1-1	CSARDKRGAFF	TGCAGTGCTAGAGATAAACGGGGAGCTTTCTTT
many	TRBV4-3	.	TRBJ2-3	CASSRADSTDTQYF	TGCGCCAGCAGCCGGGCAGACAGTACAGATACGCAGTATTTT
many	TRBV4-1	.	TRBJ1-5	CASSRGSPEDQPQHF	TGCGCCAGCAGCCGAGGGTCCCCGGAGGATCAGCCCCAGCATTTT
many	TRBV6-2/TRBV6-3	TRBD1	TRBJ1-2	CASSMPGQGLDGYTF	TGTGCCAGCAGTATGCCGGGACAGGGGTTGGATGGCTACACCTTC
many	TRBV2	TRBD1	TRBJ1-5	CASSGGQGHQPQHF	TGTGCCAGCAGTGGGGGACAGGGGCATCAGCCCCAGCATTTT
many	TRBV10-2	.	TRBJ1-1	CASRDTLTEAFF	TGCGCCAGCAGGGATACTTTGACTGAAGCTTTCTTT
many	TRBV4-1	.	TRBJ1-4	CASSRGPTTNEKLFF	TGCGCCAGCAGCCGGGGACCAACAACTAATGAAAAACTGTTTTTT
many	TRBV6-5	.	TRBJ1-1	CASSQQGRRAFF	TGTGCCAGCAGTCAACAGGGACGTCGAGCTTTCTTT
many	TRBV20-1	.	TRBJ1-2	CSARDRANYGYTF	TGCAGTGCTAGAGACAGGGCTAACTATGGCTACACCTTC
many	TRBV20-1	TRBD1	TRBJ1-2	CSARRTGAGYGYTF	TGCAGTGCTAGACGGACAGGGGCCGGCTATGGCTACACCTTC
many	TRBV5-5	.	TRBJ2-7	CASSRSPGGGAYEQYF	TGTGCCAGCAGCCGGTCCCCTGGAGGTGGGGCGTACGAGCAGTACTTC
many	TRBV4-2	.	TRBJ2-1	CASSRGTNEQFF	TGTGCCAGCAGCCGCGGGACGAATGAGCAGTTCTTC
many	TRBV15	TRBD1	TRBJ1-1	CAIDRGRNTEAFF	TGTGCCATAGACAGGGGGCGGAACACTGAAGCTTTCTTT
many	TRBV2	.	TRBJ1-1	CASRKDGLNTEAFF	TGTGCCAGCCGAAAGGACGGCCTGAACACTGAAGCTTTCTTT
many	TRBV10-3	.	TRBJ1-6	CAISPAPNSPLHF	TGTGCCATCAGCCCGGCTCCTAATTCACCCCTCCACTTT
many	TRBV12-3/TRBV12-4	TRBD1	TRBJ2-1	CAGGGTGAVDEQFF	TGTGCCGGGGGTGGGACAGGGGCGGTCGATGAGCAGTTCTTC
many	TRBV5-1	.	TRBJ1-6	CASSPTTGGFDSPLHF	TGCGCCAGCAGCCCTACTACTGGGGGTTTTGACTCACCCCTCCACTTT
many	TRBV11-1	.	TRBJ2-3	CASSSGRISTDTQYF	TGTGCCAGCAGCTCCGGACGGATAAGCACAGATACGCAGTATTTT
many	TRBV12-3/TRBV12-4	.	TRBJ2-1	CASSFYAGGQNEQFF	TGTGCCAGCAGTTTTTATGCTGGGGGACAAAATGAGCAGTTCTTC
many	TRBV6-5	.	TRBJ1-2	CASSQQGVAYGYTF	TGTGCCAGCAGTCAACAGGGTGTCGCCTATGGCTACACCTTC
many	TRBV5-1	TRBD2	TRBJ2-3	CASSLSTSGGADTQYF	TGCGCCAGCAGCTTAAGTACTAGCGGGGGGGCAGATACGCAGTATTTT
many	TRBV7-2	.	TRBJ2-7	CASSWGHDYEQYF	TGTGCCAGCAGCTGGGGACATGACTACGAGCAGTACTTC
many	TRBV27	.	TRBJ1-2	CASGVGHLYGYTF	TGTGCCAGCGGGGTCGGACACCTCTATGGCTACACCTTC
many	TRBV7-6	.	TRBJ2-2	CASSPPGRGLTGELFF	TGTGCCAGCAGCCCCCCGGGCAGGGGCCTCACCGGGGAGCTGTTTTTT
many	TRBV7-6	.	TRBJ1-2	CASSLVQGGSYGYTF	TGTGCCAGCAGCTTAGTTCAGGGTGGTAGCTATGGCTACACCTTC